These 32 T cell receptor beta chains were all obtained from the same sample, sequenced in a study of T cells expressing NK-cell markers. TCRdb re-called the 5' RACE reads and catalogs CDR3 proteins one per entry, DNA excluded. The specimen's table records roughly 450,000 distinct CDR3 sequences. Sample: blood T cells: a sorted CD56 or NKG2C T cell subset, CD4+ or CD8+ T cells, or bulk PBMC T cells (not recorded which). The receptor source for this set is a woman between 50 and 59 years old in good health.

The V and J genes are TRBV12-3 or TRBV12-4 and TRBJ2-5. This CDR3 comprises 13 residues. The CDR3 sequence: CASSLVPQETQYF.

This chain joins TRBV11-1 and TRBJ2-3; absent DNA, TCRdb's TRBD1 call cannot be checked. Germline V gives CDR1 SGHAT, CDR2 FQDESV (reference sequence). This CDR3 spans 14 amino acids. CDR3 in amino acids: CASSLEGAEDTQYF.

The chain links TRBV3-1 to TRBJ1-4. Germline CDR1 LGHDT, CDR2 YNNKEL (reference sequence). The CDR3 sequence is 15 residues long. The CDR3 here is CASSLTPPANEKLFF.

The chain carries TRBV5-1 and TRBJ2-1; TCRdb's D gene call, TRBD1, goes unchecked for lack of DNA. Germline CDR1 reads SGHRS; CDR2 reads YFSETQ. The CDR3 has 14 amino acids. CDR3 sequence: CASSLTGDYNEQFF.

This chain joins TRBV7-9 and TRBJ2-1; the D call from TCRdb, TRBD1, cannot be confirmed without DNA. Germline assignment: CDR1 SEHNR and CDR2 FQNEAQ (reference sequence). This CDR3 is 14 amino acids long. This CDR3 is CASSSTRTGNEQFF. The full variable domain, its missing parts supplied by reference TRBV7-9 and TRBJ2-1, is DTGVSQNPRHKITKRGQNVTFRCDPISEHNRLYWYRQTLGQGPEFLTYFQNEAQLEKSRLLSDRFSAERPKGSFSTLEIQRTEQGDSAMYLCASSSTRTGNEQFFGPGTRLTVL.

The chain joins TRBV29-1 to TRBJ2-5; TCRdb indicates TRBD1, and absent DNA this call remains unverified. In germline, CDR1 is SQVTM, CDR2 ANQGSEA. The CDR3 spans 12 residues. This chain's CDR3 is CSAKPGPETQYF. Complete variable domain (other parts from reference TRBV29-1 and TRBJ2-5): SAVISQKPSRDICQRGTSLTIQCQVDSQVTMMFWYRQQPGQSLTLIATANQGSEATYESGFVIDKFPISRPNLTFSTLTVSNMSPEDSSIYLCSAKPGPETQYFGPGTRLLVL.

Here the CDR3 reads CASTSTYGYTF. The chain links TRBV12-3 or TRBV12-4 to TRBJ1-2. The CDR3 has 11 residues.

V gene TRBV20-1 combines with J gene TRBJ2-1; TCRdb picks TRBD1, but there is no DNA to check that call. Germline CDR1 is DFQATT and CDR2 is SNEGSKA (reference sequence). This CDR3 spans 14 amino acids. The CDR3 here is CSAPRDGVYNEQFF.

The CDR3 here is CASSRARLDGANVLTF. The chain recombines TRBV4-1 with TRBJ2-6; the D call of TRBD1 rests on TCRdb alone, since no DNA is present to check it. This CDR3 is 16 amino acids long. Germline lookup yields CDR1 MGHRA and CDR2 YSYEKL.

The chain carries TRBV5-1 and TRBJ2-7; the TRBD2 assignment by TCRdb is unverifiable without DNA. The CDR3 totals 13 residues. Germline V gene lookup returns CDR1 SGHRS and CDR2 YFSETQ. The chain's CDR3 is CASSWLAGGEEYF.

The rearrangement uses TRBV10-3 and TRBJ2-5; the TCRdb call, TRBD2, lacks DNA for checking. Looked up from germline, CDR1 is ENHRY and CDR2 is SYGVKD. This CDR3 has 13 amino acids. The CDR3 is CATNSGSQETQYF.

This sequence joins TRBV20-1 and TRBJ2-4. Germline lookup yields CDR1 DFQATT and CDR2 SNEGSKA (reference sequence). CDR3 size: 13 residues. Here the CDR3 reads CSARDMTKNIQYF.

This CDR3 reads CSAEGGRAPTGEQFF. The genes are TRBV29-1 and TRBJ2-1. The germline V gene has CDR1 SQVTM and CDR2 ANQGSEA. There are 15 residues in the CDR3.

V usage is TRBV12-3 or TRBV12-4 and J usage is TRBJ2-1; with no DNA, the TCRdb D assignment of TRBD2 cannot be verified. The CDR3 sequence is 16 residues long. CDR3 sequence reads: CASSPSGREGRGEQFF.

V and J are TRBV9 and TRBJ1-2. The CDR3 sequence is 13 residues long. Germline V gene sequence: CDR1 SGDLS, CDR2 YYNGEE. The CDR3 is CASSVDKYGGYTF.

The chain has TRBV7-2 and TRBJ1-2; with no DNA, the TCRdb D assignment of TRBD1 cannot be verified. The CDR3 has 13 residues. CDR1 is SGHTA and CDR2 is FQGNSA in the germline V gene. CDR3: CASSEGTEYGYTF.

This chain links TRBV7-3 with TRBJ2-1; the D call from TCRdb, TRBD2, cannot be confirmed without DNA. Germline CDR1 reads SGHTA; CDR2 reads FQGTGA. The CDR3 length is 17 residues. The chain's CDR3 is CASSLSGTGLAGGRQFF.

The CDR3 region is CASSTTGWDSSGYTF. This chain connects TRBV6-6 to TRBJ1-2; the D call from TCRdb, TRBD1, cannot be confirmed without DNA. Germline V gene lookup returns CDR1 MNHNY and CDR2 SVGAGI (reference sequence). CDR3 length: 15 amino acids.

The rearrangement links TRBV25-1 to TRBJ1-5; the TRBD1 assignment by TCRdb is unverifiable without DNA. Germline V gene data show CDR1 as MGHDK and CDR2 as SYGVNS. CDR3 size: 15 residues. CDR3 sequence: CASRPQSSKNQPQHF. The complete variable domain, with remaining parts taken from reference TRBV25-1 and TRBJ1-5, reads EADIYQTPRYLVIGTGKKITLECSQTMGHDKMYWYQQDPGMELHLIHYSYGVNSTEKGDLSSESTVSRIRTEHFPLTLESARPSHTSQYLCASRPQSSKNQPQHFGDGTRLSIL.

The gene calls are TRBV7-6 and TRBJ1-3. Germline CDR1 is SGHVS and CDR2 is FNYEAQ. The CDR3 is 16 amino acids. The CDR3 sequence: CASSLVMAAGGNTIYF.

This CDR3 is CASRCLAGDKETQYF. This chain connects TRBV10-1 to TRBJ2-5; absent DNA, TCRdb's TRBD2 call cannot be checked. The V gene's germline CDR1 is WNHNN and CDR2 SYGVQD (reference sequence). The CDR3 runs to 15 residues.

The chain has TRBV25-1 and TRBJ1-2; the D gene TCRdb calls, TRBD1, cannot be checked with no DNA. Looked up from germline, CDR1 is MGHDK and CDR2 is SYGVNS. The length of the CDR3 is 15 residues. The CDR3 sequence: CASHSTGEANYGYTF.

The chain combines TRBV20-1 with TRBJ2-3; there is no DNA to check the TCRdb D call of TRBD1. The germline CDR1 and CDR2 sequences are DFQATT and SNEGSKA (reference sequence). There are 13 residues in the CDR3. Here the CDR3 reads CSEQGQSTDTQYF.

The chain couples TRBV7-3 to TRBJ2-3. This CDR3 region has 14 residues. Germline CDR1 is SGHTA and CDR2 is FQGTGA. The CDR3 sequence: CASSLDPITDTQYF.

The V gene is TRBV29-1, the J gene TRBJ2-1; TCRdb proposes TRBD2, but this gene call is untestable without DNA. Germline V gene lookup returns CDR1 SQVTM and CDR2 ANQGSEA. The CDR3 is made up of 15 amino acids. The CDR3 sequence: CSGWGGLAGTNEQFF.

The chain is built from TRBV7-9 and TRBJ1-4; TCRdb selects TRBD1, and the lack of DNA leaves this call unchecked. Germline-derived CDR1 and CDR2 are SEHNR and FQNEAQ (reference sequence). This CDR3 comprises 15 residues. The CDR3 loop is CASSLGQGGREKLFF.

V is TRBV6-5 and J is TRBJ1-2; lacking DNA, the TRBD1 call made by TCRdb goes unchecked. Per the germline V gene, CDR1 is MNHEY and CDR2 is SVGAGI. This CDR3 region has 13 residues. CDR3 residues: CASSSLDSYGYTF.

V and J are TRBV20-1 and TRBJ2-4; without DNA, the TCRdb call of TRBD2 cannot be checked. Germline assignment: CDR1 DFQATT and CDR2 SNEGSKA (reference sequence). The CDR3 sequence is 15 residues long. The CDR3 spells CSAQREEGAKNIQYF.

This chain connects TRBV7-2 to TRBJ2-4; the TCRdb D gene call, TRBD1, has no DNA to confirm it. Germline V gene lookup returns CDR1 SGHTA and CDR2 FQGNSA. This CDR3 is 12 amino acids long. This CDR3 is CASSTQGNVQYF.

The genes are TRBV20-1 and TRBJ2-5; the TCRdb call, TRBD1, lacks DNA for checking. This CDR3 has 14 amino acids. CDR1 is DFQATT, CDR2 SNEGSKA, per germline (reference sequence). The CDR3 sequence: CSASPWGSMKTQYF.

The chain joins TRBV14 to TRBJ2-5. From germline, CDR1 is SGHDN and CDR2 FVKESK. CDR3 length: 14 amino acids. The CDR3 sequence is CASSQDWAARTQYF.

The chain recombines TRBV7-9 with TRBJ2-1. Germline CDR1 SEHNR, CDR2 FQNEAQ (reference sequence). This CDR3 spans 16 amino acids. The CDR3 protein is CASSWFGLGSYNEQFF.